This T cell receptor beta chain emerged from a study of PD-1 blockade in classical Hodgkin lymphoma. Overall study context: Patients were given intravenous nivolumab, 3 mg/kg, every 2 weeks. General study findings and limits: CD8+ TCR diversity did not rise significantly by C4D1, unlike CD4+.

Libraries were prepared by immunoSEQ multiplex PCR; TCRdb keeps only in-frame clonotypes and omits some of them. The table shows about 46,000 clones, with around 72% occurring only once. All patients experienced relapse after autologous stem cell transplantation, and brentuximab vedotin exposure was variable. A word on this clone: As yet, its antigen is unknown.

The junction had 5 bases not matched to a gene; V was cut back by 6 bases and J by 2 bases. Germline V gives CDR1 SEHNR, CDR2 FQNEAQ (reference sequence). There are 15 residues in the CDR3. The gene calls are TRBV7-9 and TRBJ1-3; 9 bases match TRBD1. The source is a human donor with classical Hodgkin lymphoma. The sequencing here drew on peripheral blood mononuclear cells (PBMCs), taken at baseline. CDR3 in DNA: TGTGCCAGCAGTCCCGGGACAGGGCCTGGAAACACCATATATTTT. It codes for CASSPGTGPGNTIYF.